The 3 T cell receptor beta chains below come from one sample, sequenced in a study of cytomegalovirus exposure and HLA in healthy donors. The primer mix had 60 Vbeta and 13 Jbeta primers. Only in-frame clones appear in the TCRdb table, and some are missing; sequencing was by immunoSEQ multiplex PCR. The sample has approximately 140,000 clones, around 72% seen once. Sequencing was carried out using PBMCs. The receptors derive from a human donor in good health.

This clone was counted only a few times. CDR3 sequence: CATSREKPLRTQYF. The CDR3 region has the DNA TGTGCCACCAGCAGAGAAAAACCCCTCAGGACCCAGTACTTC. The gene calls are TRBV15 and TRBJ2-5, with D uncertain. This CDR3 contains 14 residues. Trimming pared 0 bases from V and 7 bases from J, leaving 12 bases between. The germline gives CDR1 LNHNV, CDR2 YYDKDF (reference sequence).

This sequence joins TRBV18 and TRBJ1-4; TRBD1 might be the D (5 bases). The V end lost 1 base, the J end lost 1 base, and 10 bases lay between the germline ends. The CDR3 contains 16 residues. CDR1 is KGHSH and CDR2 is LQKENI in the germline V gene. The CDR3 region has the DNA TGTGCCAGCTCACCACGGGGCGGGGGAACTAATGAAAAACTGTTTTTT. This sequence encodes CASSPRGGGTNEKLFF.

The rearrangement joins TRBV18 to TRBJ2-7; tentative D call: TRBD1 (6 bases). The CDR3 runs 15 residues. Germline V CDR1 and CDR2: KGHSH, LQKENI. The V end was cut by 3 bases, the J end by 7 bases, with 19 bases between. The chain's CDR3 is CASSPFEGHPLEQYF. The DNA of the CDR3 is TGTGCCAGCTCACCTTTTGAGGGACACCCTTTGGAGCAGTACTTC.